This TCR beta chain was sequenced during a study of blood T cell repertoires in COVID-19. Study-level information: COVID-19 samples, acute and convalescent, were from the United States, Italy and Spain. PBMCs, B-cell-depleted T cells, or T cells were the source of the cDNA or gDNA that made up the material.

The sample holds a few counts of this clone. The V gene's germline CDR1 is SGHTA and CDR2 FQGNSA. Trimming took off 1 base at V and 2 bases at J, with 5 bases between the two ends. The CDR3 spans 13 residues. Measured with immunoSEQ multiplex PCR; TCRdb has only the in-frame clones, and not every one. In the table there are about 110,000 clones, approximately 70% of which are singletons. The specimen was peripheral blood. V gene TRBV7-2 combines with J gene TRBJ1-2, with D uncertain. The TCR was taken from a woman in her sixties with acute or convalescent COVID-19. The CDR3 DNA is TGTGCCAGCAGCTTAGGGCAGAACTATGGCTACACCTTC. Its translation is CASSLGQNYGYTF.